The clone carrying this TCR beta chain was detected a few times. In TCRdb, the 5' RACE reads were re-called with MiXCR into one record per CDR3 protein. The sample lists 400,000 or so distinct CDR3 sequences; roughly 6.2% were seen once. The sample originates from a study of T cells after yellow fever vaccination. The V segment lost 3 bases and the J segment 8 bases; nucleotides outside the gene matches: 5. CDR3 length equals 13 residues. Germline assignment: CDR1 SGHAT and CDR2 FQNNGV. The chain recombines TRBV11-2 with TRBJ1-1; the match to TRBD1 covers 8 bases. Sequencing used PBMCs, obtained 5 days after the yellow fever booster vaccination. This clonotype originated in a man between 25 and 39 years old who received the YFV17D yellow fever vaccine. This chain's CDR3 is CASSFSGGKEAFF. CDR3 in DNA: TGTGCCAGCAGCTTTTCAGGGGGCAAAGAAGCTTTCTTT.